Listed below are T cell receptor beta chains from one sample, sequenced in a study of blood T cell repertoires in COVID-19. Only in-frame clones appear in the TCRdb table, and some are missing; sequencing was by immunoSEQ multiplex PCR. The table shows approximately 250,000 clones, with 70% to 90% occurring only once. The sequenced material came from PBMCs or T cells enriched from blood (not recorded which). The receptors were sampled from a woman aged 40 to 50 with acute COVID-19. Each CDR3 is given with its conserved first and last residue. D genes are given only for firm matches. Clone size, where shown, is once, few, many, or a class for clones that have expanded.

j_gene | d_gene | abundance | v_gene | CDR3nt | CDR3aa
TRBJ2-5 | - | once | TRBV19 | TGTGCCAGTAGTATAGCGCGGGCTAGTGCCGAGACCCAGTACTTC | CASSIARASAETQYF
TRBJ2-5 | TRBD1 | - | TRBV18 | TGTGCCAGCTCAGTATCCGGGACAGGGGGCTCTGAGACCCAGTACTTC | CASSVSGTGGSETQYF
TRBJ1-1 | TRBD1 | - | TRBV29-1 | TGCAGCGTTGGTGGGGGACAGCGAATGAACACTGAAGCTTTCTTT | CSVGGGQRMNTEAFF
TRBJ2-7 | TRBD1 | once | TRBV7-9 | TGTGCCAGCAGCCGGGGGACAGGGCTTCAGATGGTCACCTACGAGCAGTACTTC | CASSRGTGLQMVTYEQYF
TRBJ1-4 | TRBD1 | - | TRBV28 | TGTGCCAGCACTTTTAAGGGGGCTTATGAAAAACTGTTTTTT | CASTFKGAYEKLFF
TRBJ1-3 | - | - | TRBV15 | TGTGCCACCAGCAGAGATGTAGGGAGCGTTGGAAACACCATATATTTT | CATSRDVGSVGNTIYF
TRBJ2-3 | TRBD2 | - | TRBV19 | TGTGCCAGTAAAGGCGGGGGTTACACAGATACGCAGTATTTT | CASKGGGYTDTQYF
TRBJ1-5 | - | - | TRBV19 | TGTGCCAGTAGTATAGATATAGTGATAGCTAATCAGCCCCAGCATTTT | CASSIDIVIANQPQHF
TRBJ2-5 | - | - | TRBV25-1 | TGTGCCAGCAGTGAAGGGGTGACTACCCAAGAGACCCAGTACTTC | CASSEGVTTQETQYF
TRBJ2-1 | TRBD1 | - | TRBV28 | TGTGCCAGCAGTTCGTTGGGGACAGGGCAAGGGGATGAGCAGTTCTTC | CASSSLGTGQGDEQFF
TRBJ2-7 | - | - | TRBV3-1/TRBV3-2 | TGTGCCAGCAGCCAAGAGTGGGCAAGTAACGAGCAGTACTTC | CASSQEWASNEQYF
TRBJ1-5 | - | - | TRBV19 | TGTGCCAGTAAAAATGGGGGGAGTGGCAATCAGCCCCAGCATTTT | CASKNGGSGNQPQHF
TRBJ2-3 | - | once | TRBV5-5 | TGTGCCAGCAGCCTACGAGCGGTACCTAGCACAGATACGCAGTATTTT | CASSLRAVPSTDTQYF
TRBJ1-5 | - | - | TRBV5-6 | TGTGCCAGCAGCCGGGCCCCTACAGGGCAGCCCCAGCATTTT | CASSRAPTGQPQHF
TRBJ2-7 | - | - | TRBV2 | TGTGCCAGCAATGGGGCACTCCACTACGAGCAGTACTTC | CASNGALHYEQYF
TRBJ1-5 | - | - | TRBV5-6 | TGTGCCAGCAGCTCCCCCAGGCAGCCCCAGCATTTT | CASSSPRQPQHF
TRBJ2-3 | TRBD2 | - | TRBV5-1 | TGCGCCAGCAGCCCCCGACTAGCGGGAGTCAGCACAGATACGCAGTATTTT | CASSPRLAGVSTDTQYF
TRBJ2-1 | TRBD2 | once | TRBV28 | TGTGCCAGCAGTTCCGGGACTAGCGGCCACAGGGAGCAGTTCTTC | CASSSGTSGHREQFF
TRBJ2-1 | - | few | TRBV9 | TGTGCCAGCAGCGTAGAGGCGGACTACTACAATGAGCAGTTCTTC | CASSVEADYYNEQFF
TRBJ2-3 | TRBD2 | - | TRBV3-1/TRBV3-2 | TGTGCCAGCAGCCAAGGACTAGCGGGAGGGCGCACAGATACGCAGTATTTT | CASSQGLAGGRTDTQYF
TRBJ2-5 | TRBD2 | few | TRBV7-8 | TGTGCCAGCAGGTGGTTCACTAGCGGGAGGCAAGAGACCCAGTACTTC | CASRWFTSGRQETQYF
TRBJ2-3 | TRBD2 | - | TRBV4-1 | TGCGCCAGCAGCCAAGAAAGGCTTAGCGGGAGGGCTAAATACCCAGATACGCAGTATTTT | CASSQERLSGRAKYPDTQYF
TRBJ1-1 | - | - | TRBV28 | TGTGCCAGCAGTGTCGGCGGTAAGAACACTGAAGCTTTCTTT | CASSVGGKNTEAFF
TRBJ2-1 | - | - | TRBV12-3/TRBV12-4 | TGTGCCAGCAGACCACGACAGGACAATGAGCAGTTCTTC | CASRPRQDNEQFF
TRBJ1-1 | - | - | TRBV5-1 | TGCGCCAGCAGCTCGCAGGGGCCCACTGAAGCTTTCTTT | CASSSQGPTEAFF
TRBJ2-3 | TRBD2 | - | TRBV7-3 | TGTGCCAGCAGCTTAACACGGACTAGCGGGGGCACAGATACGCAGTATTTT | CASSLTRTSGGTDTQYF
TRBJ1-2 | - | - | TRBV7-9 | TGTGCCAGCAGCCGGACAGACGGTGGCTACACCTTC | CASSRTDGGYTF